Listed below are T cell receptor beta chains from one sample, sequenced in a study of blood T cell repertoires in COVID-19. Sequencing used immunoSEQ multiplex PCR; TCRdb keeps in-frame clones, though not all of them. This repertoire shows more than 120,000 clones, over 70% found once; its top ten account for about two fifths. The sample taken for sequencing was peripheral blood. Every receptor here comes from a man aged 50 or older who had recovered from COVID-19. CDR3s include the opening cysteine and the closing phenylalanine or tryptophan. A D gene is named only where the DNA matches it firmly. Only part of the rows carry a size: once, few, many, or a class if the clone is expanded.

size,D,V,J,CDR3,DNA
NA,NA,TRBV25-1,TRBJ2-2,CASSLGAGELFF,TGTGCCAGCAGCTTAGGGGCCGGGGAGCTGTTTTTT
NA,TRBD2,TRBV5-1,TRBJ2-1,CASRGSGPEQFF,TGCGCCAGCAGGGGTAGCGGGCCTGAGCAGTTCTTC
NA,NA,TRBV5-1,TRBJ1-3,CASSLGQDEIPGNTIYF,TGCGCCAGCAGCTTGGGACAGGACGAAATACCTGGAAACACCATATATTTT
NA,TRBD1,TRBV5-1,TRBJ1-4,CASRQGGDGKLFF,TGCGCCAGCCGCCAGGGGGGAGATGGAAAACTGTTTTTT
NA,TRBD2,TRBV11-3,TRBJ2-2,CASSPTAAGGRTGELFF,TGTGCCAGCAGCCCTACGGCGGCGGGGGGGCGCACCGGGGAGCTGTTTTTT
NA,TRBD1,TRBV5-1,TRBJ2-3,CASSTGQGSSTDTQYF,TGCGCCAGCAGCACCGGACAGGGCTCTAGCACAGATACGCAGTATTTT
NA,TRBD1,TRBV18,TRBJ2-5,CASSPQGQGMETQYF,TGTGCCAGCTCACCACAGGGACAGGGGATGGAGACCCAGTACTTC
few,NA,TRBV7-8,TRBJ1-4,CASSSRGSLSEKLFF,TGTGCCAGCAGCTCACGGGGTTCTCTCAGTGAAAAACTGTTTTTT
NA,NA,TRBV10-2,TRBJ2-7,CASSAEGYEQYF,TGCGCCAGCAGCGCGGAAGGCTACGAGCAGTACTTC
NA,TRBD1,TRBV27,TRBJ1-4,CASSLYKGASNEKLFF,TGTGCCAGCAGTTTATATAAGGGGGCGTCTAATGAAAAACTGTTTTTT
NA,NA,TRBV18,TRBJ1-3,CASSPGAGSSGNTIYF,TGTGCCAGCTCCCCGGGAGCGGGGAGCTCTGGAAACACCATATATTTT
NA,NA,TRBV6-5,TRBJ2-6,CASSTGTSGANVLTF,TGTGCCAGCAGTACAGGGACCTCTGGGGCCAACGTCCTGACTTTC
NA,NA,TRBV9,TRBJ2-6,CASSGGDGANVLTF,TGTGCCAGCAGTGGGGGCGATGGGGCCAACGTCCTGACTTTC
NA,TRBD2,TRBV5-1,TRBJ2-5,CASSVGKTSGVGTQYF,TGCGCCAGCAGCGTAGGAAAGACTAGCGGGGTTGGGACCCAGTACTTC
NA,NA,TRBV5-1,TRBJ1-5,CASSLEGLGNQPQHF,TGCGCCAGCAGCTTGGAGGGGTTGGGAAATCAGCCCCAGCATTTT
NA,NA,TRBV4-3,TRBJ2-1,CASSQDRRVEQFF,TGCGCCAGCAGCCAAGATCGTCGCGTTGAGCAGTTCTTC
once,NA,TRBV3-1/TRBV3-2,TRBJ1-1,CASSQDHRVSWNEAFF,TGTGCCAGCAGTCAAGATCACAGGGTATCTTGGAATGAAGCTTTCTTT
NA,NA,TRBV5-4,TRBJ2-5,CASSVNRETQYF,TGTGCCAGCAGCGTAAATCGGGAGACCCAGTACTTC
NA,NA,TRBV6-5,TRBJ2-3,CASRPGQSTDTQYF,TGTGCCAGCAGACCCGGACAGAGCACAGATACGCAGTATTTT
NA,TRBD2,TRBV28,TRBJ2-7,CASTRMGTSGDPYEQYF,TGTGCCAGCACCCGAATGGGGACTAGCGGGGACCCCTACGAGCAGTACTTC
NA,TRBD2,TRBV5-1,TRBJ2-3,CASTQFAGGPNTQYF,TGCGCTAGCACGCAGTTCGCGGGGGGGCCGAATACGCAGTATTTT
NA,TRBD1,TRBV25-1,TRBJ2-7,CASRDRGLGEQYF,TGTGCCAGCAGAGACAGGGGGCTGGGCGAGCAGTACTTC
NA,NA,TRBV4-2,TRBJ2-3,CASSQDRASTDTQYF,TGTGCCAGCAGCCAAGATCGCGCTAGCACAGATACGCAGTATTTT
NA,NA,TRBV19,TRBJ2-7,CASSISPTATPYEQYF,TGTGCCAGTAGTATCTCGCCGACAGCGACTCCCTACGAGCAGTACTTC
NA,TRBD2,TRBV28,TRBJ2-7,CASTPGSAGGYEQYF,TGTGCCAGCACCCCTGGGTCAGCGGGGGGGTACGAGCAGTACTTC
NA,NA,TRBV5-4,TRBJ2-1,CASSFPRGNYNEQFF,TGTGCCAGCAGCTTCCCCAGGGGAAACTACAATGAGCAGTTCTTC